This T cell receptor (beta chain) was identified during a study of prognosis after radiotherapy for stage I lung cancer. Germline CDR1 DFQATT, CDR2 SNEGSKA (reference sequence). Trimming pared 3 bases from V and 9 bases from J, leaving 14 bases between. The CDR3 is 12 amino acids. Starting from genomic DNA, TCR beta CDR3 was amplified through two-round multiplex PCR. Primers targeting each individual TRBV and TRBJ gene were applied in first-round PCR. TCRdb called the multiplex PCR reads again in MiXCR, with one record for every CDR3 protein. The table has about 59,000 distinct CDR3 sequences, 26% seen once. This clonotype appeared a single time.

The material was PBMCs, obtained before or after stereotactic body radiation therapy (not recorded which). This chain connects TRBV20-1 to TRBJ1-2; D unclear. This TCR was sampled from a donor over 45 with non-small cell lung cancer. In DNA, the CDR3 is TGCAGTGCTAGCAAGAACGAGTATAGCTACACCTTC. This encodes CSASKNEYSYTF.